This TCR beta chain was obtained from a study of OX40 agonist ivuxolimab in advanced cancers. Across the whole study: Patients were dosed intravenously with ivuxolimab at 0.01 to 10 mg/kg every 2 weeks.

The data were produced by immunoSEQ multiplex PCR, yet TCRdb's version contains in-frame clones alone and is incomplete. The data show roughly 23,000 clones, roughly 81% seen once. Turning to this clone: What it recognizes is unknown.

CDR1 and CDR2 from the germline V gene are MGHRA and YSYEKL. V was clipped by 1 base and J by 2 bases, with 12 bases between them. The CDR3 is made up of 15 amino acids. Overall study results and limits: CD8+ T cells were the subset that, on average, had more expanded clones than CD4+. Among expanded peripheral T cells, antigen specificity went undetermined. There was clonal expansion of CD4+ and CD8+ blood T cells by week 6 at 0.1 to 3.0 mg/kg.

This sample comprised CD4+ or CD8+ T cells sorted from blood, obtained in a trial of the OX40 agonist ivuxolimab. This clonotype originated in an adult with an advanced solid tumor such as melanoma, head and neck, liver or kidney cancer. V gene TRBV4-1 combines with J gene TRBJ2-7; possible D gene TRBD2, 5 bases. This chain's CDR3 is CASSQGGGRTYEQYF. The CDR3 bases are TGCGCCAGCAGCCAAGGCGGCGGGCGAACCTACGAGCAGTACTTC.